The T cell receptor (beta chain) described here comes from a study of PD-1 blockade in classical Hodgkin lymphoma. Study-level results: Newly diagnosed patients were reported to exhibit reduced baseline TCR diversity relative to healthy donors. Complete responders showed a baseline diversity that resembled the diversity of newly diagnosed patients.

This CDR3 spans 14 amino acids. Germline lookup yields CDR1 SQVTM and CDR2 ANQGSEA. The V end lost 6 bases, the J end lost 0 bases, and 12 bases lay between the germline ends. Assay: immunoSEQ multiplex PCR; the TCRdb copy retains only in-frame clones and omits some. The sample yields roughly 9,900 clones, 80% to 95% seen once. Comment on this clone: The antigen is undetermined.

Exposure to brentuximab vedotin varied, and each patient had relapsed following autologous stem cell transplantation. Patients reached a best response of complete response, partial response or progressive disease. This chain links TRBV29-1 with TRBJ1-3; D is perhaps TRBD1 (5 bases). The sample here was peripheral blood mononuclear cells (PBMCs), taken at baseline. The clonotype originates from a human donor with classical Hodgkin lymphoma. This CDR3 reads CSVGDRSSGNTIYF. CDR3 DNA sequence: TGCAGCGTGGGGGACCGAAGCTCTGGAAACACCATATATTTT.